The present entry profiles one T cell receptor (beta chain) with its context. Which antigen it targets is not known. It has no much larger one-base neighbor in the sample; base qualities were not kept. This specimen belongs to a study of technical replicates of blood from a handful of donors (dated by TCRdb to 2016 to 2017). Sequences GTSNPN (CDR1) and SVGIG (CDR2) are obtained from the germline V gene (reference sequence). The V end loses 5 bases and the J end loses 2 bases, and a stretch of 12 bases separates them. From the cysteine up to the phenylalanine, the CDR3 has a length of 14 residues. Left in the record is the CDR3 DNA by itself, 42 bases read in frame from the first base. Library creation used the immunoSEQ multiplex PCR assay. Drawn from immuneACCESS, this table holds only the in-frame rearrangements with V and J called that TCRdb kept. Clones are partly lost; checked studies trace under half to an unresolved V gene and leave the rest unexplained. For this sample the table gives around 72,000 clones, of which 91% were detected only once. The ten largest clones add up to under 0.4% of the sample.

The receptor comes from a human donor in good health. Some clones in this sample may be carry-over from other donors' samples. Input material: T cells isolated from PBMCs. The chain joins TRBV30 to TRBJ2-2; the D gene is possibly TRBD1, with 6 bases matching. The nucleotide sequence reads as follows: TGTGCCTGGGAGCCGGGACACAACACCGGGGAGCTGTTTTTT. It translates as CAWEPGHNTGELFF.